Below, one TCR beta chain is given with its context. The antigen is undetermined. 13 Jbeta primers and 60 Vbeta primers were used for the PCR. The repertoire was sequenced with immunoSEQ multiplex PCR; TCRdb's copy has only in-frame clones and lacks some. The sample lists 30,000 to 35,000 clones; over 60% were seen once. Trimming pared 3 bases from V and 4 bases from J, leaving 9 bases between. This CDR3 has 13 residues. Germline V CDR1 and CDR2: MNHNY, SVGAGI (reference sequence). The data were obtained in a study of cytomegalovirus exposure and HLA in healthy donors. The study's findings and limits: Some highly shared sequence variants likely arose as a pipeline artifact. An Asian-associated ancestry cluster reportedly showed fewer N-insertions than the approximately 700-donor mean in a later analysis.

Samples came from healthy bone marrow donors. The material sequenced was PBMCs. The clonotype was recovered from a man aged 40-49 years in good health and CMV-seropositive. The chain is built from TRBV6-6 and TRBJ1-2; maybe TRBD1 (6 bases). CDR3 residues: CASSYARGYGYTF. The CDR3 DNA sequence: TGTGCCAGCAGTTATGCCAGGGGCTATGGCTACACCTTC.